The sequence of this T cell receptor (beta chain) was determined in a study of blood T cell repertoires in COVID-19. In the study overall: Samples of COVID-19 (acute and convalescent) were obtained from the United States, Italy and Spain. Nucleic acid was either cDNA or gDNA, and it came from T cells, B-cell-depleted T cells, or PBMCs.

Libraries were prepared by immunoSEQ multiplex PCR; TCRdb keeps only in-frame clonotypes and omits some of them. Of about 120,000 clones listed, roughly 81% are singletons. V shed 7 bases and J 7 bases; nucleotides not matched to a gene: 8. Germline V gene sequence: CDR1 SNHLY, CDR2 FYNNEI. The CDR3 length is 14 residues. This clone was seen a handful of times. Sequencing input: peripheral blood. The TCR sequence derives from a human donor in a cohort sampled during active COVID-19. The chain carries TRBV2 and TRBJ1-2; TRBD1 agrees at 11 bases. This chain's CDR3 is CASNGDRGNRGYTF. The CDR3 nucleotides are TGTGCCAGCAACGGGGACAGGGGGAATCGTGGCTACACCTTC. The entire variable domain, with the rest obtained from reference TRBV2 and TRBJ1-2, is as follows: EPEVTQTPSHQVTQMGQEVILRCVPISNHLYFYWYRQILGQKVEFLVSFYNNEISEKSEIFDDQFSVERPDGSNFTLKIRSTKLEDSAMYFCASNGDRGNRGYTFGSGTRLTVV.